The sequence of this TCR beta chain was determined in a study of control samples from healthy donors and cancer patients. Libraries were prepared by immunoSEQ multiplex PCR; TCRdb keeps only in-frame clonotypes and omits some of them. The repertoire holds about 41,000 clones, with about 95% as singletons. This CDR3 spans 15 amino acids. Trimming left V 0 bases short and J 0 bases short, with 6 bases between. Germline assignment: CDR1 LGHNT and CDR2 FRNRAP. This sequence was found in a man between 60 and 75 years old in good health. This chain links TRBV12-5 with TRBJ1-5, with D possibly matching TRBD1 (5 bases). Input material: blood. The CDR3 nucleotides are TGTGCTAGTGGTTTGGTAAGGGGTAGCAATCAGCCCCAGCATTTT. Amino acids: CASGLVRGSNQPQHF. Combining the CDR3 with reference TRBV12-5 and TRBJ1-5 gives the whole variable domain DARVTQTPRHKVTEMGQEVTMRCQPILGHNTVFWYRQTMMQGLELLAYFRNRAPLDDSGMPKDRFSAEMPDATLATLKIQPSEPRDSAVYFCASGLVRGSNQPQHFGDGTRLSIL.